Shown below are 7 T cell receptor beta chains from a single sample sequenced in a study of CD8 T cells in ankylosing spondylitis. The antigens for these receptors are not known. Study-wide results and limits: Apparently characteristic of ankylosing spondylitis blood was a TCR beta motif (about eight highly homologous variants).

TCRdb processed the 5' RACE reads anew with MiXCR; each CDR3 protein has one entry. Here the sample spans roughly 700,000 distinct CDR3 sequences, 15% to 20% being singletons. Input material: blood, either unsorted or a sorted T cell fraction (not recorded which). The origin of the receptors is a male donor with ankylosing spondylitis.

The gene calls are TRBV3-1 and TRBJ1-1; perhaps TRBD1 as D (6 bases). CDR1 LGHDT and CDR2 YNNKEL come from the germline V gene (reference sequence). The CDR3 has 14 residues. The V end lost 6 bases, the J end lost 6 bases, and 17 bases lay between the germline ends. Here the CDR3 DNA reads TGTGCCAGCAGAAAAACAGCGGCAGGGGCTGAAGCTTTCTTT. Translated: CASRKTAAGAEAFF.

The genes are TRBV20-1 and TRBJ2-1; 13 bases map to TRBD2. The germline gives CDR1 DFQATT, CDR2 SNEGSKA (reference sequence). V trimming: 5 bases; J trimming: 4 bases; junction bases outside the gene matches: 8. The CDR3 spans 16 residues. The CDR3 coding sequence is TGCAGTGCTGCGCGGACTAGCGGGAGCGGGTACAATGAGCAGTTCTTC. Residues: CSAARTSGSGYNEQFF.

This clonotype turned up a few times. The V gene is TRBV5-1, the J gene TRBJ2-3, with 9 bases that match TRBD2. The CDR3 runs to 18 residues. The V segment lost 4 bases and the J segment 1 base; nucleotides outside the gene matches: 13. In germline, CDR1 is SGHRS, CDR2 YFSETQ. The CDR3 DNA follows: TGCGCCAGCAGCAACGCGTTAGCGGGAGAGATCGGCACAGATACGCAGTATTTT. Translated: CASSNALAGEIGTDTQYF.

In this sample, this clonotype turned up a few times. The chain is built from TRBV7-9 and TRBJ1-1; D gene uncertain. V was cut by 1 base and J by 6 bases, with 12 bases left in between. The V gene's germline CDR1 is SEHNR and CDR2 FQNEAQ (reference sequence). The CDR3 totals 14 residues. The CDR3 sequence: CASSLDAGPAEAFF. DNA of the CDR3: TGTGCCAGCAGCTTAGATGCAGGTCCAGCTGAAGCTTTCTTT.

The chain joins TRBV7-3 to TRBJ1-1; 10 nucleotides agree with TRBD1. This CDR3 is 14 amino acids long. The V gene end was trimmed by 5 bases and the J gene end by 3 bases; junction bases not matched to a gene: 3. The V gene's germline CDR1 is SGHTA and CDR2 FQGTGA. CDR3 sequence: CASSATGGDTEAFF. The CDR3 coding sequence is TGTGCCAGCAGCGCGACAGGGGGCGACACTGAAGCTTTCTTT.

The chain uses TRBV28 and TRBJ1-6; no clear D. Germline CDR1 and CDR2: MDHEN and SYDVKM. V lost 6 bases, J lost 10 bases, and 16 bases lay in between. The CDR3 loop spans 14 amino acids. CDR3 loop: CASSPGGLRSPLHF. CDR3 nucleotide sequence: TGTGCCAGCAGCCCGGGAGGGTTAAGGTCACCCCTCCACTTT.

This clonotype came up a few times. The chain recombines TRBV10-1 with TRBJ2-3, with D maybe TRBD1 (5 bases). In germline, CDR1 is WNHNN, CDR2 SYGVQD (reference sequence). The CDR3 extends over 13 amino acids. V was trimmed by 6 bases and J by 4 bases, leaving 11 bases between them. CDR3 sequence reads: CASSLGAADTQYF. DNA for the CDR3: TGCGCCAGCAGCCTTGGGGCGGCAGATACGCAGTATTTT.